Sequencing of this T cell receptor beta chain was carried out in a study of cytomegalovirus exposure and HLA in healthy donors (TCRdb year 2017). Broadly, across the study: According to a later analysis, the 120 or so validation repertoires were produced on the same platform as the roughly 600 repertoires of the first cohort. The study was designed to test whether signatures of past pathogen exposure could be identified by cataloging public T cell receptors. A separate validation cohort of some 130 different subjects was used in addition to the 666-subject first cohort. To predict cytomegalovirus infection status, the study combined high-throughput TCR immunosequencing, statistical association of individual TCRs with disease status, and machine learning. Results and caveats for the whole study, not just this receptor: The authors suggested that the approach could potentially be generalized to other disease states and immunological phenotypes. While some public TCRs were present in many individuals, most TCR sequences turned up only very rarely across donors. The study listed 164 TCR beta chains as associated with cytomegalovirus. Of the cluster scores, approximately 95% were above 0 in a later analysis, which found that TCRs clustered in the first cohort also tended to co-occur in the approximately 110 validation repertoires. A later analysis lacked HLA typing for the validation cohort, so it scored co-occurrence in that cohort across all 110 or so repertoires. A few of the identified cytomegalovirus-associated TCR beta chains were confirmed in vitro to be specific for cytomegalovirus antigens. The classifier was reported to diagnose cytomegalovirus status with high specificity and sensitivity in both the original cohort and the validation cohort.

About this clone: Which antigen it targets is not known. Base quality data are lacking; no much larger clone is found one base away.

Separate from the approximately 690-subject first cohort, the validation cohort of 90 to 150 subjects was the group to which the donors belonged. Library preparation employed the immunoSEQ multiplex PCR assay. As for the original processing: A statistical classification framework was built for diagnosing cytomegalovirus status from the catalog of TCR beta chain sequences. Not all clones reach the TCRdb copy of this immuneACCESS table, which keeps in-frame sequences only. Checked studies attribute under half of the gap to unresolved V genes and leave the rest unexplained. That table supplies the V and J calls and clone size; D and trimming were determined from the DNA. Across this sample there are over 200,000 clones, with less than 95% seen only once. Together, the top ten hold approximately 3% of the sample. The V end gives up 6 bases and the J end 5 bases, leaving 4 bases in the junction not matched to a gene. CDR1 and CDR2 are read off the germline V gene as MNHEY and SVGAGI. The CDR3 sequence holds 14 residues, the cysteine and phenylalanine included. Only the CDR3 region is kept as DNA, spanning 42 bases read in frame from base 1.

Recombination linked TRBV6-5 to TRBJ2-5, with 12 bases aligning to TRBD2. This clonotype was sampled from a woman under 40 in good health and CMV-seronegative. What was sequenced was PBMCs. The nucleotide sequence reads as follows: TGTGCCAGCAGGACTAGCGGGGGACCGGAGACCCAGTACTTC. This codes for CASRTSGGPETQYF.